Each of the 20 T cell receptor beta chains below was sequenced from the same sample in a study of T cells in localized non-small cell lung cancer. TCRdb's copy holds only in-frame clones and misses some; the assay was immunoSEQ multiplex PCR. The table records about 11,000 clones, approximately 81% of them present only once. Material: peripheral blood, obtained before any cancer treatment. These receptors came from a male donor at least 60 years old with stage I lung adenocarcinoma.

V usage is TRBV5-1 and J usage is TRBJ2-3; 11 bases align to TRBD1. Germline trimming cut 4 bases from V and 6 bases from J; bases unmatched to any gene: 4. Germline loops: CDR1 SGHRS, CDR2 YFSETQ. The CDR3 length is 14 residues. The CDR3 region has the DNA TGCGCCAGCAGCCGGGACAGGGGGACCGATACGCAGTATTTT. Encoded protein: CASSRDRGTDTQYF.

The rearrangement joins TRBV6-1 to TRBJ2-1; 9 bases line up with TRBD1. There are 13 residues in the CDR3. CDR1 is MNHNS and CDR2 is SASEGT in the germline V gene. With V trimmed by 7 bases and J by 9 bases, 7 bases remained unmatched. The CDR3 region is CASTGTGKGEQFF. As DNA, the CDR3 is TGTGCCAGCACCGGGACAGGGAAAGGTGAGCAGTTCTTC.

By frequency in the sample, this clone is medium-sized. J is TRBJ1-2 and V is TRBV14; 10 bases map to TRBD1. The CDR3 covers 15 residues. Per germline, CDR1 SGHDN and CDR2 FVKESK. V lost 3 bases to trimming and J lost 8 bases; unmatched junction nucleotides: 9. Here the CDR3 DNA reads TGTGCCAGCAGCCATGTGGGACAGGGGACGGCGGGCTACACCTTC. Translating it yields CASSHVGQGTAGYTF.

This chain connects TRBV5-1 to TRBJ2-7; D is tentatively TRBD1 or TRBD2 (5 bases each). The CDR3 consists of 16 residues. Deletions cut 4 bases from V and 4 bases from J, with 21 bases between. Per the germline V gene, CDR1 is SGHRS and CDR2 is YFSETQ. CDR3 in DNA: TGCGCCAGCAGCATAATCCTCCAGGGTCCGGGATACGAGCAGTACTTC. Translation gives CASSIILQGPGYEQYF.

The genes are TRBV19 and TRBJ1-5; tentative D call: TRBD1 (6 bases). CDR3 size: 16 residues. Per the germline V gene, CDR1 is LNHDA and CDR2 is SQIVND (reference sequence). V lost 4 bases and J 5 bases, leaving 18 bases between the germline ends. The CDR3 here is CASSTQYREDYQPQHF. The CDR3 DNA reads TGTGCCAGTAGTACCCAATACAGGGAGGATTATCAGCCCCAGCATTTT. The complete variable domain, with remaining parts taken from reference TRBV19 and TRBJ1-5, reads DGGITQSPKYLFRKEGQNVTLSCEQNLNHDAMYWYRQDPGQGLRLIYYSQIVNDFQKGDIAEGYSVSREKKESFPLTVTSAQKNPTAFYLCASSTQYREDYQPQHFGDGTRLSIL.

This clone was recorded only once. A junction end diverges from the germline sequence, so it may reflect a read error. This CDR3 is CAISESGRLGHF. In nucleotides, the CDR3 is TGTGCCATCAGTGAGTCGGGCAGACTGGGTCACTTC. The chain employs TRBV10-3 and TRBJ2-5; D call uncertain. This CDR3 contains 12 residues. Germline CDR1 and CDR2: ENHRY and SYGVKD.

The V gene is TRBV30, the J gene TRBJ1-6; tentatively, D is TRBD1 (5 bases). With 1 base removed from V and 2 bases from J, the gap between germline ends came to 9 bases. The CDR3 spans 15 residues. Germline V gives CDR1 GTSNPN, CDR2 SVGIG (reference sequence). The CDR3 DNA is TGTGCCTGGAGTGAAGGGGACCCCTATAATTCACCCCTCCACTTT. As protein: CAWSEGDPYNSPLHF.

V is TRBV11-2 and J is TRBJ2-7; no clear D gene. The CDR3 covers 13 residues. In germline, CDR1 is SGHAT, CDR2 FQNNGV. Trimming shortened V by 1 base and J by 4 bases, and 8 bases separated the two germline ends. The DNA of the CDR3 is TGTGCCAGCAGCTTAGGCTCCAGTTACGAGCAGTACTTC. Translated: CASSLGSSYEQYF.

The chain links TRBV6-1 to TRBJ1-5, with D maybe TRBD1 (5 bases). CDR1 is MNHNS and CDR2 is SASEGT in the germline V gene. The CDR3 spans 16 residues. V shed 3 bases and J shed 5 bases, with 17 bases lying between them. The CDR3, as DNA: TGTGCCAGCAGTGACAAGGGGTCCCAATATTATCAGCCCCAGCATTTT. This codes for CASSDKGSQYYQPQHF.

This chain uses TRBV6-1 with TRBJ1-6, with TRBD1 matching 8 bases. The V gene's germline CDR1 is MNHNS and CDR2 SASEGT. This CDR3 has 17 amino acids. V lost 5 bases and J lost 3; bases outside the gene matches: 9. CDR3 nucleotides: TGTGCCAGCAGTAAAGGGGGGACAGGCATCTATAATTCACCCCTCCACTTT. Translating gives CASSKGGTGIYNSPLHF.

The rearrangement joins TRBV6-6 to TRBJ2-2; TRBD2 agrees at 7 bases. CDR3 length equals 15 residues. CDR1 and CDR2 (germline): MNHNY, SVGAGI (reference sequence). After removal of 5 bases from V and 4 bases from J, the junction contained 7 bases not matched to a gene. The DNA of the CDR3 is TGTGCCAGCAGTAGGGAGCGGGGACGCACCGGGGAGCTGTTTTTT. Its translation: CASSRERGRTGELFF.

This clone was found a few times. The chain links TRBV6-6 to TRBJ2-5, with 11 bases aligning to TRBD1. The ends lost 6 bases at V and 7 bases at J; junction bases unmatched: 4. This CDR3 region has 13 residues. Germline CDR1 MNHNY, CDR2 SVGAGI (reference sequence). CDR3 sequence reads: CASSTGQGGTQYF. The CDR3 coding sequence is TGTGCCAGCAGCACGGGACAGGGGGGGACCCAGTACTTC.

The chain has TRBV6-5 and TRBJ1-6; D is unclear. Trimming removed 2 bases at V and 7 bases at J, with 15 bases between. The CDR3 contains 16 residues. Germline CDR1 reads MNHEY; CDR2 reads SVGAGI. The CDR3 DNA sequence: TGTGCCAGCAGTTACGACGGGCCAGCACCAAATTCACCCCTCCACTTT. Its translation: CASSYDGPAPNSPLHF.

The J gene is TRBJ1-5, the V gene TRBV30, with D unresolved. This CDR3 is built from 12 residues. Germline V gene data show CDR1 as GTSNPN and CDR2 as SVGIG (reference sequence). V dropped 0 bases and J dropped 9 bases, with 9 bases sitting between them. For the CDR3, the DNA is TGTGCCTGGAGTGTGCAGCTAGGGCCCCAGCATTTT. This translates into CAWSVQLGPQHF.

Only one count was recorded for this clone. The CDR3 here is CASRTDRAFTEAFF. The DNA of the CDR3 is TGTGCCAGCAGGACGGACAGGGCTTTCACTGAAGCTTTCTTT. The rearrangement uses TRBV6-1 and TRBJ1-1, with 8 bases that match TRBD1. V was pared by 6 bases and J by 4 bases, with 7 bases of the junction left unmatched. From germline, CDR1 is MNHNS and CDR2 SASEGT. The CDR3 totals 14 residues.

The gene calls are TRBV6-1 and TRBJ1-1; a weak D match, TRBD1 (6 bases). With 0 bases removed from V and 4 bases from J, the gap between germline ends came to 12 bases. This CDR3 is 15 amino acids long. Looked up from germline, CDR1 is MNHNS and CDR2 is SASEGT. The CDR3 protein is CASSEAREGGTEAFF. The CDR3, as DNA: TGTGCCAGCAGTGAAGCGAGGGAAGGGGGCACTGAAGCTTTCTTT.

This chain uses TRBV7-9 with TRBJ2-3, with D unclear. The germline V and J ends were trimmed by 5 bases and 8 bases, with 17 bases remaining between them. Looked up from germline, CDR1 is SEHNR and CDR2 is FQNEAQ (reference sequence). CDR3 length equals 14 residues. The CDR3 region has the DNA TGTGCCAGCAGCCCCGTCCGAGACGGTGGTACGCAGTATTTT. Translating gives CASSPVRDGGTQYF.

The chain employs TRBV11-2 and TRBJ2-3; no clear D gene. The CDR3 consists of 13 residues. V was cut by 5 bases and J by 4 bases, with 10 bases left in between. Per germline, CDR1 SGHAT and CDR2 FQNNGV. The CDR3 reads CASSESVPDTQYF. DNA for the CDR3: TGTGCCAGCAGCGAAAGTGTGCCAGATACGCAGTATTTT. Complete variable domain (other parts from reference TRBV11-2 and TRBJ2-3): EAGVAQSPRYKIIEKRQSVAFWCNPISGHATLYWYQQILGQGPKLLIQFQNNGVVDDSQLPKDRFSAERLKGVDSTLKIQPAKLEDSAVYLCASSESVPDTQYFGPGTRLTVL.

The CDR3 sequence is CASSSFGDLTTPNEQFF. In nucleotides, the CDR3 is TGTGCCAGCAGCTCCTTCGGGGATTTGACAACACCCAATGAGCAGTTCTTC. The chain is built from TRBV7-2 and TRBJ2-1; tentatively, D is TRBD2 (5 bases). The CDR3 is 17 amino acids. Germline loops: CDR1 SGHTA, CDR2 FQGNSA. The ends were cut back, 4 bases at V and 6 bases at J, with 22 bases in the middle.

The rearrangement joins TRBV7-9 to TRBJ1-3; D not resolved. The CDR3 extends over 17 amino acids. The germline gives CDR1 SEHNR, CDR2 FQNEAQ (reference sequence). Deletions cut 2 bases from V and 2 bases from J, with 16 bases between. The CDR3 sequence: CASSLSGIHVTGNTIYF. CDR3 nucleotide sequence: TGTGCCAGCAGCTTATCGGGCATTCACGTCACTGGAAACACCATATATTTT.